The next 27 T cell receptor beta chains were all read from a single sample in a study of post-analysis software for immune sequencing data. Notes on the study in general: Patients carried a handful of TRBV segments more frequently than controls did, and TRBV5-6, TRBV5-1 and TRBV20-1 were among them.

Carried by the TCR beta cDNA libraries were unique molecular identifiers. TCRdb reanalysed the PCR reads using MiXCR and keeps one entry per CDR3 protein. The sample has some 690,000 distinct CDR3 sequences, around 64% seen once. The antigens these receptors bind are not known. The specimen was blood. These receptors all come from a girl aged 2 to 9 with multiple sclerosis.

This chain joins TRBV25-1 and TRBJ1-2, with D possibly being TRBD1 (5 bases). Trimming removed 4 bases from V and 7 bases from J, with 22 bases in between. The CDR3 contains 16 residues. Per the germline V gene, CDR1 is MGHDK and CDR2 is SYGVNS. CDR3 region: CASSAFHRGSPGGYTF. The CDR3, as DNA: TGTGCCAGCAGTGCGTTTCACCGGGGCAGCCCCGGTGGCTACACCTTC.

This clonotype was observed a handful of times. This chain connects TRBV5-1 to TRBJ2-3, with D perhaps TRBD2 (6 bases). Trimming stripped 1 base from V and 2 bases from J, with 8 bases between. Germline-derived CDR1 and CDR2 are SGHRS and YFSETQ. The CDR3 sequence is 14 residues long. The DNA for the CDR3 is TGCGCCAGCAGCTTGACTAGCACCACAGATACGCAGTATTTT. Translated, it gives CASSLTSTTDTQYF.

CDR3 in DNA: TGCGCCAGCAGCCGAAGACTAGCGGGAGAATATACTGAGCAGTTCTTC. Its protein product is CASSRRLAGEYTEQFF. V and J are TRBV5-1 and TRBJ2-1; 12 bases match TRBD2. The CDR3 consists of 16 residues. V was pared by 4 bases and J by 9 bases, with 11 bases of the junction left unmatched. Germline V gene sequence: CDR1 SGHRS, CDR2 YFSETQ.

This chain links TRBV2 with TRBJ1-2; D gene unclear. This CDR3 comprises 12 residues. Trimming shortened V by 9 bases and J by 2 bases, and 10 bases separated the two germline ends. In germline, CDR1 is SNHLY, CDR2 FYNNEI. CDR3 coding DNA: TGTGCCAGTCCGGCCGTGAACTATGGCTACACCTTC. Translated, it gives CASPAVNYGYTF. The full variable domain, its missing parts supplied by reference TRBV2 and TRBJ1-2, is EPEVTQTPSHQVTQMGQEVILRCVPISNHLYFYWYRQILGQKVEFLVSFYNNEISEKSEIFDDQFSVERPDGSNFTLKIRSTKLEDSAMYFCASPAVNYGYTFGSGTRLTVV.

The chain carries TRBV15 and TRBJ2-1, with D possibly being TRBD2 (6 bases). This CDR3 has 13 amino acids. CDR1 is LNHNV, CDR2 YYDKDF, per germline (reference sequence). Trimming stripped 2 bases from V and 6 bases from J, with 8 bases between. The CDR3 reads CATSRQGGNEQFF. The CDR3 DNA is TGTGCCACCAGCAGACAGGGAGGCAATGAGCAGTTCTTC.

V is TRBV10-3 and J is TRBJ1-1; weak D call: TRBD1 (5 bases). Germline values: CDR1 ENHRY, CDR2 SYGVKD. The V and J ends lost 2 bases and 8 bases respectively, with 18 bases between them. There are 15 residues in the CDR3. The CDR3 nucleotides read TGTGCCATCAGTGAGGTCCCAGGGAGTGTATCGGAAGCTTTCTTT. Protein product: CAISEVPGSVSEAFF.

This clonotype was recorded a few times. The V gene is TRBV6-5, the J gene TRBJ1-1; D is perhaps TRBD1 (6 bases). CDR1 and CDR2 (germline): MNHEY, SVGAGI. Trimming stripped 4 bases from V and 6 bases from J, with 6 bases between. The CDR3 runs to 11 residues. CDR3 nucleotides: TGTGCCAGCAGTTCAGGGGCTGAAGCTTTCTTT. The encoded protein is CASSSGAEAFF.

The chain combines TRBV29-1 with TRBJ1-2, with D maybe TRBD1 (5 bases). The CDR3 extends over 18 amino acids. Trimming took 4 bases from V and 3 from J, leaving 27 bases between them. Germline V gene lookup returns CDR1 SQVTM and CDR2 ANQGSEA. The CDR3 bases are TGCAGCGTTGCCTTAGGAGGGGCGCTCTTGGCTTTGGACTATGGCTACACCTTC. It translates to CSVALGGALLALDYGYTF.

Only a few counts were recorded for this clonotype. A read error may produce the germline difference seen at one junction end. CDR3 sequence reads: CASSLGDRGYNEQFF. The CDR3 DNA follows: TGTGCCAGCAGCTTAGGGGACAGGGGCTACAATGAGCAGTTCTTC. The chain joins TRBV5-1 to TRBJ2-1; 10 bases match TRBD1. The germline gives CDR1 SGHRS, CDR2 YFSETQ. The CDR3 is 15 residues long.

This chain uses TRBV6-2 or TRBV6-3 with TRBJ1-1; unclear D gene. The CDR3 is 13 amino acids. V gave up 5 bases and J gave up 1 base, with 8 bases separating them. Germline assignment: CDR1 MNHEY and CDR2 SVGEGT. CDR3 in amino acids: CASSMEPNTEAFF. The CDR3 coding sequence is TGTGCCAGCAGTATGGAGCCGAACACTGAAGCTTTCTTT.

The chain has TRBV20-1 and TRBJ2-5; TRBD1 might be the D (5 bases). The CDR3 has 13 amino acids. In germline, CDR1 is DFQATT, CDR2 SNEGSKA (reference sequence). The V and J ends lost 5 bases and 0 bases respectively, with 10 bases between them. As DNA, the CDR3 is TGCAGTGCTCTTGACAGAAACCAAGAGACCCAGTACTTC. It yields the protein CSALDRNQETQYF.

The genes are TRBV5-6 and TRBJ1-5; unclear D gene. This CDR3 contains 13 residues. Trimming left V 0 bases short and J 7 bases short, with 8 bases between. Germline V CDR1 and CDR2: SGHDT, YYEEEE. The CDR3 loop is CASSLGEVQPQHF. DNA of the CDR3: TGTGCCAGCAGCTTGGGGGAGGTACAGCCCCAGCATTTT. The full variable domain, rest sourced from reference TRBV5-6 and TRBJ1-5, is DAGVTQSPTHLIKTRGQQVTLRCSPKSGHDTVSWYQQALGQGPQFIFQYYEEEERQRGNFPDRFSGHQFPNYSSELNVNALLLGDSALYLCASSLGEVQPQHFGDGTRLSIL.

The chain uses TRBV5-1 and TRBJ2-5, with D possibly matching TRBD2 (6 bases). V was trimmed by 0 bases and J by 4 bases, leaving 13 bases between them. The CDR3 covers 15 residues. CDR1 is SGHRS and CDR2 is YFSETQ in the germline V gene. CDR3 bases: TGCGCCAGCAGCTTGGGCGGGGATCCGGGAGAGACCCAGTACTTC. It specifies CASSLGGDPGETQYF.

The chain has TRBV7-9 and TRBJ2-3; D could derive from TRBD1 or TRBD2 (6 bases each). Germline CDR1 reads SEHNR; CDR2 reads FQNEAQ (reference sequence). This CDR3 spans 14 amino acids. V gave up 1 base and J gave up 5 bases, with 10 bases separating them. The CDR3 nucleotides read TGTGCCAGCAGCTTAGGGGGGGCTTTAGATACGCAGTATTTT. Translation: CASSLGGALDTQYF.

This clonotype appeared once. The gene calls are TRBV19 and TRBJ2-6; 12 bases match TRBD1. Germline V lookup: CDR1 LNHDA, CDR2 SQIVND (reference sequence). V was clipped by 10 bases and J by 2 bases; unmatched bases: 15. CDR3 length: 19 amino acids. The chain's CDR3 is CATATRPGQGAPGANVLTF. Written as DNA, the CDR3 is TGTGCCACCGCAACCCGACCGGGACAGGGGGCGCCTGGGGCCAACGTCCTGACTTTC.

This clonotype was found once. V gene TRBV6-1 combines with J gene TRBJ2-3, with D unresolved. Deletions cut 6 bases from V and 0 bases from J, with 10 bases between. This CDR3 contains 14 residues. The germline CDR1 and CDR2 sequences are MNHNS and SASEGT. CDR3 nucleotides: TGTGCCAGCAGGGTGGAAGGGAGCACAGATACGCAGTATTTT. This gives the protein CASRVEGSTDTQYF.

V is TRBV2 and J is TRBJ2-3; 10 bases align to TRBD2. The V and J ends lost 4 bases and 0 bases, in that order; junction bases with no gene match: 7. CDR1 and CDR2 (germline): SNHLY, FYNNEI. This CDR3 has 17 amino acids. The CDR3 DNA follows: TGTGCCAGCAGTGCCGGACCGGGACTAGCGAGCACAGATACGCAGTATTTT. It specifies CASSAGPGLASTDTQYF.

This rearrangement joins TRBV6-2 or TRBV6-3 to TRBJ2-2; D is unresolved. Germline CDR1 reads MNHEY; CDR2 reads SVGEGT. Trimming took 5 bases from V and 4 from J, leaving 11 bases between them. This CDR3 has 14 amino acids. CDR3 loop: CASSRSSSTGELFF. The CDR3 DNA reads TGTGCCAGCAGTCGGTCGTCCTCCACCGGGGAGCTGTTTTTT.

The chain employs TRBV11-2 and TRBJ2-6, with 7 bases that match TRBD2. Germline lookup yields CDR1 SGHAT and CDR2 FQNNGV. The CDR3 loop spans 17 amino acids. The ends lost 3 bases at V and 2 bases at J; junction bases unmatched: 7. The CDR3 bases are TGTGCCAGCAGCTTCACCCGACTAGCAACTGGGGCCAACGTCCTGACTTTC. This sequence encodes CASSFTRLATGANVLTF.

This clonotype appeared once. CDR3 sequence reads: CASSPGNGNGYTF. The CDR3 DNA reads as TGTGCCAGCAGTCCGGGAAATGGGAATGGCTACACCTTC. V and J are TRBV27 and TRBJ1-2; D not certain. CDR3 length: 13 amino acids. CDR1 is MNHEY and CDR2 is SMNVEV in the germline V gene (reference sequence). Trimming pared 5 bases from V and 6 bases from J, leaving 13 bases between.

The rearrangement links TRBV29-1 to TRBJ1-1; maybe TRBD1 (5 bases). The CDR3 length is 13 residues. CDR1 and CDR2 (germline): SQVTM, ANQGSEA. Deletions cut 6 bases from V and 1 base from J, with 12 bases between. The CDR3 sequence: CSVKTVKNTEAFF. CDR3 DNA sequence: TGCAGCGTGAAGACAGTAAAGAACACTGAAGCTTTCTTT.

Only a few counts were recorded for this clonotype. This sequence joins TRBV5-1 and TRBJ2-5, with D possibly TRBD2 on 5 matching bases. Near its end, the DNA agrees better with TRBJ2-7, so the J call may be wrong. This CDR3 has 14 residues. Germline CDR1 is SGHRS and CDR2 is YFSETQ. CDR3 DNA sequence: TGCGCCAGCAGCTTGTGGGGTAGCGCGACCGAGCAGTACTTC. The encoded protein is CASSLWGSATEQYF.

The chain has TRBV6-2 or TRBV6-3 and TRBJ2-3; TRBD2 is a possible D gene (6 bases). The CDR3 runs to 15 residues. The germline gives CDR1 MNHEY, CDR2 SVGEGT. Deletions cut 6 bases from V and 4 bases from J, with 17 bases between. CDR3 bases: TGTGCCAGCAGCTATGGGGGGTCATTGGCAGATACGCAGTATTTT. Protein sequence: CASSYGGSLADTQYF.

The V and J genes are TRBV7-8 and TRBJ2-1; D is uncertain. This CDR3 spans 16 amino acids. V lost 3 bases and J lost 0, with 12 bases in between. From germline, CDR1 is SGHVS and CDR2 FQNEAQ. CDR3 region: CASSFVQESSYNEQFF. The CDR3 region has the DNA TGTGCCAGCAGCTTCGTCCAGGAAAGCTCCTACAATGAGCAGTTCTTC.

V and J are TRBV10-1 and TRBJ2-7; TRBD1 aligns across 8 bases. The germline V gene has CDR1 WNHNN and CDR2 SYGVQD (reference sequence). The CDR3 length is 14 residues. Trimming cost V 6 bases and J 5 bases; bases outside gene matches: 9. CDR3 protein: CASRGPGGFDEQYF. DNA for the CDR3: TGCGCCAGCAGGGGGCCAGGGGGCTTCGACGAGCAGTACTTC.

DNA of the CDR3: TGCGCCAGCAGCCAAACTGGGGGGACTAGCGGGAGGGTTAGTAGGCAGTTCTTC. Translating gives CASSQTGGTSGRVSRQFF. The chain employs TRBV4-1 and TRBJ2-1; the match to TRBD2 covers 16 bases. Per the germline V gene, CDR1 is MGHRA and CDR2 is YSYEKL. CDR3 length equals 18 residues. V lost 2 bases, J lost 12 bases, and 13 bases stayed unmatched.

V is TRBV7-3 and J is TRBJ2-7; no firm D call. Trimming shortened V by 4 bases and J by 0 bases, and 7 bases separated the two germline ends. The CDR3 is made up of 13 amino acids. Per germline, CDR1 SGHTA and CDR2 FQGTGA. In nucleotides, the CDR3 is TGTGCCAGCAGCTCCCAGAGCTCCTACGAGCAGTACTTC. Amino acids: CASSSQSSYEQYF.